This entry concerns a single T cell receptor (beta chain). Resolution of symptoms, clearance, or two negative PCRs was present in recovered Cohort 3 donors. Sequencing was performed with immunoSEQ multiplex PCR; in TCRdb, only in-frame clones are kept and a portion is missing. The sample lists roughly 250,000 clones, around 84% occurring once. The record originates from a study of blood T cell repertoires in COVID-19. Looking at the study overall: Sources were T cells, B-cell-depleted T cells, or PBMCs; the material itself was cDNA or gDNA.

Germline CDR1 SGHKS, CDR2 YYEKEE (reference sequence). Trimming shortened V by 0 bases and J by 12 bases, and 12 bases separated the two germline ends. The CDR3 is 12 residues long. The chain links TRBV5-5 to TRBJ1-2; no clear D gene. Source material: PBMCs or T cells enriched from blood (not recorded which). The sequence was collected from a woman in her fifties or sixties who had recovered from COVID-19. The CDR3 is CASSLELLRDTF. CDR3 sequence (DNA): TGTGCCAGCAGCTTGGAACTCCTCCGCGACACCTTC.